The 22 T cell receptor beta chains below all came from one sample that was sequenced in a study of blood T cell repertoires in COVID-19 (dated by TCRdb to between 2020 and 2021). Libraries were prepared through the immunoSEQ multiplex PCR assay. TCRdb holds this immuneACCESS table with in-frame rearrangements only. Some clones are missing; in checked studies, unresolved V genes explain under half, and the rest has no known cause. For this sample the table gives roughly 300,000 clones, of which around 90% were detected only once. 9% to 9.5% of the sample lies in the top ten. Sequenced input: peripheral blood. These TCRs come from a young man with active or convalescent COVID-19.

The V and J genes are TRBV25-1 and TRBJ1-3; D may be TRBD1 (5 bases). The ends were cut back, 3 bases at V and 0 bases at J, with 12 bases in the middle. CDR1 is MGHDK and CDR2 is SYGVNS in the germline V gene. The CDR3 sequence is 16 residues long. The chain's CDR3 is CASSDLGGNSGNTIYF. Written as DNA, the CDR3 is TGTGCCAGCAGTGATCTGGGGGGAAACTCTGGAAACACCATATATTTT. The complete variable domain, with remaining parts taken from reference TRBV25-1 and TRBJ1-3, reads EADIYQTPRYLVIGTGKKITLECSQTMGHDKMYWYQQDPGMELHLIHYSYGVNSTEKGDLSSESTVSRIRTEHFPLTLESARPSHTSQYLCASSDLGGNSGNTIYFGEGSWLTVV.

The chain is built from TRBV5-6 and TRBJ1-2; D unclear. There are 15 residues in the CDR3. CDR1 is SGHDT, CDR2 YYEEEE, per germline. V lost 5 bases to trimming and J lost 3 bases, with 17 bases between them. The CDR3 sequence: CASSSSWGDDYGYTF. As DNA, the CDR3 is TGTGCCAGCAGTTCTAGTTGGGGAGATGACTATGGCTACACCTTC.

V and J are TRBV6-2 or TRBV6-3 and TRBJ1-2; D is possibly TRBD1 (6 bases). This CDR3 comprises 11 residues. Germline loops: CDR1 MNHEY, CDR2 SVGEGT. Deletions cut 5 bases from V and 8 bases from J, with 9 bases between. CDR3 amino acids: CASSKQGGYTF. The CDR3, as DNA: TGTGCCAGCAGTAAACAGGGCGGCTACACCTTC.

The chain combines TRBV7-2 with TRBJ2-2; 7 bases fit TRBD1. In germline, CDR1 is SGHTA, CDR2 FQGNSA. CDR3 length: 14 amino acids. Trimming at V came to 3 bases and at J to 4 bases, leaving 2 bases not matched to a gene. The CDR3 sequence is CASSFTGATGELFF. As DNA, the CDR3 is TGTGCCAGCAGCTTTACAGGGGCCACCGGGGAGCTGTTTTTT.

V usage is TRBV15 and J usage is TRBJ1-1; D is unresolved. CDR1 is LNHNV and CDR2 is YYDKDF in the germline V gene (reference sequence). This CDR3 is 13 amino acids long. Deletions cut 1 base from V and 4 bases from J, with 7 bases between. The CDR3 loop is CATSRAGSTEAFF. The CDR3 DNA reads TGTGCCACCAGCAGAGCTGGGAGCACTGAAGCTTTCTTT.

In its sample, this clone was seen once. DNA for the CDR3: TGCAGCGTTTCAGGGGAGGGTCGTGGCTACACCTTC. It is translated as CSVSGEGRGYTF. The chain couples TRBV29-1 to TRBJ1-2; D is perhaps TRBD1 (6 bases). V was trimmed by 5 bases and J by 7 bases, leaving 14 bases between them. Germline loops: CDR1 SQVTM, CDR2 ANQGSEA. The CDR3 consists of 12 residues. The full variable domain, rest sourced from reference TRBV29-1 and TRBJ1-2, is SAVISQKPSRDICQRGTSLTIQCQVDSQVTMMFWYRQQPGQSLTLIATANQGSEATYESGFVIDKFPISRPNLTFSTLTVSNMSPEDSSIYLCSVSGEGRGYTFGSGTRLTVV.

J is TRBJ1-2 and V is TRBV4-1; D remains unclear. Trimming pared 0 bases from V and 4 bases from J, leaving 12 bases between. From germline, CDR1 is MGHRA and CDR2 YSYEKL. The length of the CDR3 is 15 residues. The CDR3 DNA reads TGCGCCAGCAGCCAAGAAGGAGAGAGGCGCTATGGCTACACCTTC. This translates into CASSQEGERRYGYTF.

The chain has TRBV18 and TRBJ1-2; possibly TRBD1 for D (6 bases). The CDR3 length is 13 residues. Germline V gene lookup returns CDR1 KGHSH and CDR2 LQKENI. Trimming stripped 5 bases from V and 7 bases from J, with 14 bases between. CDR3 in amino acids: CASSSWTEGGYTF. The CDR3 nucleotides read TGTGCCAGCTCAAGTTGGACAGAGGGTGGCTACACCTTC.

The rearrangement links TRBV29-1 to TRBJ2-7; 8 nucleotides agree with TRBD1. The trim removed 6 bases at V and 0 bases at J, leaving 7 bases unmatched. The CDR3 is made up of 14 amino acids. CDR1 SQVTM and CDR2 ANQGSEA come from the germline V gene. The chain's CDR3 is CSVAGTGRSYEQYF. The DNA for the CDR3 is TGCAGCGTGGCCGGGACAGGCCGCTCCTACGAGCAGTACTTC.

This clone was recorded once. The genes are TRBV11-2 and TRBJ1-5; D is possibly TRBD1 (6 bases). V was clipped by 5 bases and J by 3 bases, with 11 bases between them. CDR3 size: 14 residues. From germline, CDR1 is SGHAT and CDR2 FQNNGV. DNA for the CDR3: TGTGCCAGCAGCGCTTACAGGGCCAATCAGCCCCAGCATTTT. Its translation: CASSAYRANQPQHF.

This sequence joins TRBV7-2 and TRBJ2-3, with no clear D. The CDR3 totals 14 residues. Trimming took off 3 bases at V and 0 bases at J, with 7 bases between the two ends. The V gene's germline CDR1 is SGHTA and CDR2 FQGNSA. The CDR3 region is CASSFRRSTDTQYF. The CDR3, as DNA: TGTGCCAGCAGCTTCCGGAGAAGCACAGATACGCAGTATTTT.

CDR3 amino acids: CASSVGHLYEQYF. The CDR3 nucleotides read TGTGCCAGCAGCGTAGGGCATCTCTACGAGCAGTACTTC. This rearrangement joins TRBV9 to TRBJ2-7; no firm D call. Trimming removed 0 bases at V and 3 bases at J, with 7 bases between. Germline CDR1 is SGDLS and CDR2 is YYNGEE. The CDR3 spans 13 residues.

This clone has only a few counts. The CDR3 nucleotides read TGTGCCAGCAGTTTAGGTTTCTTCGAGCAGTACTTC. Residues: CASSLGFFEQYF. The chain couples TRBV12-3 or TRBV12-4 to TRBJ2-7; D gene uncertain. The CDR3 totals 12 residues. Trimming took off 1 base at V and 6 bases at J, with 7 bases between the two ends.

This clone has ten or more counts. The chain is built from TRBV27 and TRBJ2-7; 7 bases are shared with TRBD1. CDR1 is MNHEY, CDR2 SMNVEV, per germline (reference sequence). The J segment lost 2 bases and the V segment lost 3 bases, leaving 7 bases of the junction unmatched. The CDR3 length is 15 residues. The CDR3 sequence is CASSFPGQVTYEQYF. The CDR3 DNA sequence: TGTGCCAGCAGTTTCCCCGGACAGGTTACCTACGAGCAGTACTTC.

V is TRBV18 and J is TRBJ1-1, with 9 bases that match TRBD1. The V segment lost 6 bases and the J segment 1 base; nucleotides outside the gene matches: 3. This CDR3 has 14 residues. CDR1 and CDR2 (germline): KGHSH, LQKENI. The CDR3 here is CASSQDRGNTEAFF. In DNA form, the CDR3 reads TGTGCCAGCTCGCAGGACAGGGGGAACACTGAAGCTTTCTTT.

This clone was seen a single time. J is TRBJ1-2 and V is TRBV19; the match to TRBD1 covers 8 bases. Germline values: CDR1 LNHDA, CDR2 SQIVND (reference sequence). The trim removed 3 bases at V and 3 bases at J, leaving 6 bases unmatched. The CDR3 length is 15 residues. The CDR3 sequence is CASSIFDRGHYGYTF. The CDR3, as DNA: TGTGCCAGTAGTATCTTTGACAGGGGACACTATGGCTACACCTTC.

The chain joins TRBV7-6 to TRBJ2-3, with TRBD2 matching over 7 bases. The CDR3 runs to 16 residues. V shed 5 bases and J 1 base; nucleotides not matched to a gene: 9. Per the germline V gene, CDR1 is SGHVS and CDR2 is FNYEAQ. The CDR3 sequence: CASSPSGGGGTDTQYF. The CDR3, as DNA: TGTGCCAGCAGCCCCTCGGGGGGAGGAGGCACAGATACGCAGTATTTT.

The chain carries TRBV24-1 and TRBJ1-5; 7 bases align to TRBD1. In germline, CDR1 is KGHDR, CDR2 SFDVKD. This CDR3 comprises 13 residues. Losses at the gene ends were 4 bases for V and 5 bases for J; bases not matched to a gene: 1. The CDR3 region is CATSDGTDQPQHF. In DNA, the CDR3 is TGTGCCACCAGTGACGGGACAGATCAGCCCCAGCATTTT.

The chain has TRBV4-1 and TRBJ2-1, with a weak D call TRBD2 (6 bases). Trimming shortened V by 1 base and J by 4 bases, and 14 bases separated the two germline ends. The CDR3 sequence is 16 residues long. Germline CDR1 reads MGHRA; CDR2 reads YSYEKL. Here the CDR3 DNA reads TGCGCCAGCAGCCAAGCTCTCCTAGCGAAGTACAATGAGCAGTTCTTC. Translated, it gives CASSQALLAKYNEQFF.

J is TRBJ1-1 and V is TRBV6-5; D remains ambiguous. The CDR3 is 14 amino acids. CDR1 and CDR2 from the germline V gene are MNHEY and SVGAGI. The V end was cut by 8 bases, the J end by 4 bases, with 17 bases between. The chain's CDR3 is CASPPGGRGTEAFF. In nucleotides, the CDR3 is TGTGCCAGCCCCCCCGGAGGGAGAGGCACTGAAGCTTTCTTT.

The chain is built from TRBV5-4 and TRBJ2-5; 11 nucleotides line up with TRBD1. Trimming removed 4 bases from V and 4 bases from J; junction bases left unmatched: 6. This CDR3 contains 15 residues. Germline V gene sequence: CDR1 SGHNT, CDR2 YYREEE (reference sequence). The CDR3 DNA reads TGTGCCAGCAGCGGGACAGGGGGAGAGGGAGAGACCCAGTACTTC. Amino acids: CASSGTGGEGETQYF.

The chain joins TRBV21-1 to TRBJ2-7; the D call of TRBD1 is as the table states it, not checked on the DNA. TRBV21-1 is listed as a pseudogene. The CDR3 is 16 residues long. CDR3 in DNA: TGTGCCAGCAGCAAAAATAGGACAGGGGAGACCTACGAGCAGTACTTC. Translating gives CASSKNRTGETYEQYF.